These 16 T cell receptor beta chains share one sample of origin, sequenced in a study of T cell clones after liver transplantation. The data were produced by immunoSEQ multiplex PCR, yet TCRdb's version contains in-frame clones alone and is incomplete. This sample has about 120,000 clones, with around nine tenths found just once. The material was CD4+ T cells from blood, obtained 12 months after liver transplant. These receptors came from a human patient who received a liver transplant. Some T cells may be transferred from the graft donor.

The V gene is TRBV7-9, the J gene TRBJ2-7, with no clear D. Per germline, CDR1 SEHNR and CDR2 FQNEAQ (reference sequence). The CDR3 sequence is 14 residues long. V dropped 1 base and J dropped 5 bases, with 12 bases sitting between them. CDR3 residues: CASSLDRLGNEQYF. The CDR3 DNA reads TGTGCCAGCAGCTTAGATCGCCTGGGGAACGAGCAGTACTTC.

The V and J genes are TRBV18 and TRBJ2-1, with D possibly being TRBD2 (5 bases). This CDR3 is built from 16 residues. The V gene's germline CDR1 is KGHSH and CDR2 LQKENI. V lost 6 bases and J 0 bases, leaving 15 bases between the germline ends. The CDR3 bases are TGTGCCAGCTCCTCGGCGGGCCGGAGCTCCTACAATGAGCAGTTCTTC. Amino acid sequence: CASSSAGRSSYNEQFF.

CDR3 sequence (DNA): TGTGCCAGCAGCTCCCACACGCCGCTAGCTTCAATCAATGAGCAGTTCTTC. Amino acids: CASSSHTPLASINEQFF. The chain combines TRBV11-3 with TRBJ2-1, with D possibly being TRBD2 (5 bases). Trimming removed 4 bases at V and 6 bases at J, with 22 bases between. The CDR3 has 17 residues. The germline gives CDR1 SGHNT, CDR2 YENEEA.

The chain recombines TRBV5-4 with TRBJ2-7, with D unresolved. The CDR3 extends over 12 amino acids. The V end lost 2 bases, the J end lost 5 bases, and 8 bases lay between the germline ends. From germline, CDR1 is SGHNT and CDR2 YYREEE (reference sequence). CDR3 DNA: TGTGCCAGCAGCTTCCCTAGGGACGAGCAGTACTTC. Translated: CASSFPRDEQYF.

The J gene is TRBJ2-7, the V gene TRBV18, with D perhaps matching TRBD1 (5 bases). The CDR3 has 15 residues. Germline assignment: CDR1 KGHSH and CDR2 LQKENI. The ends were cut back, 0 bases at V and 3 bases at J, with 12 bases in the middle. This CDR3 reads CASSPPGLGNYEQYF. In nucleotides, the CDR3 is TGTGCCAGCTCACCACCGGGGCTAGGGAACTACGAGCAGTACTTC.

The chain carries TRBV7-2 and TRBJ2-3, with TRBD1 matching over 8 bases. The CDR3 length is 16 residues. Germline CDR1 and CDR2: SGHTA and FQGNSA. The J segment lost 5 bases and the V segment lost 1 base, leaving 8 bases of the junction unmatched. CDR3 coding DNA: TGTGCCAGCAGCTTAGTGTCAGGGGGCTTGAGAGATACGCAGTATTTT. It is translated as CASSLVSGGLRDTQYF.

The rearrangement joins TRBV6-6 to TRBJ2-1; the D gene is possibly TRBD2 (6 bases). The CDR3 covers 14 residues. Germline V lookup: CDR1 MNHNY, CDR2 SVGAGI (reference sequence). Trimming removed 6 bases at V and 8 bases at J, with 17 bases between. The CDR3 region has the DNA TGTGCCAGCAGGCTGACTAGTGGGGCGGATGAGCAGTTCTTC. Translation: CASRLTSGADEQFF.

The chain has TRBV23-1 and TRBJ2-1; 9 bases match TRBD2. TRBV23-1 falls under the ORF class, with uncertain function. The CDR3 runs to 20 residues. V shed 0 bases and J 3 bases; nucleotides not matched to a gene: 15. CDR3 sequence reads: CASSQSWRLAAVLVYNEQFF. The CDR3 DNA reads as TGCGCCAGCAGTCAATCGTGGCGACTAGCGGCTGTACTCGTCTACAATGAGCAGTTCTTC.

The chain couples TRBV29-1 to TRBJ1-5; 9 bases are a match to TRBD1. The germline CDR1 and CDR2 sequences are SQVTM and ANQGSEA. This CDR3 spans 13 amino acids. Trimming cost V 3 bases and J 4 bases; bases outside gene matches: 1. CDR3 in amino acids: CSVETGGNQPQHF. CDR3 in DNA: TGCAGCGTTGAGACAGGGGGGAATCAGCCCCAGCATTTT.

The chain combines TRBV6-6 with TRBJ2-5; D perhaps matches TRBD1 (5 bases). The ends were cut back, 7 bases at V and 1 base at J, with 16 bases in the middle. The germline gives CDR1 MNHNY, CDR2 SVGAGI (reference sequence). CDR3 length: 15 residues. CDR3 loop: CASTPRRDSQETQYF. The CDR3 DNA is TGTGCCAGCACCCCACGCCGAGACAGCCAAGAGACCCAGTACTTC.

The chain has TRBV19 and TRBJ1-3; D is uncertain. This CDR3 is built from 17 residues. V was clipped by 2 bases and J by 0 bases, with 14 bases between them. Germline-derived CDR1 and CDR2 are LNHDA and SQIVND (reference sequence). DNA of the CDR3: TGTGCCAGTAGTATAAGAGCGATGGCCGACTCTGGAAACACCATATATTTT. Its protein product is CASSIRAMADSGNTIYF.

This clone was recorded only once. The rearrangement uses TRBV4-3 and TRBJ2-1; TRBD2 aligns across 9 bases. Germline CDR1 reads LGHNA; CDR2 reads YSLEER. The CDR3 is 14 amino acids. J was trimmed by 6 bases and V by 0 bases; bases with no gene match: 0. The CDR3 sequence: CASSQDSGGNEQFF. The CDR3 nucleotides are TGCGCCAGCAGCCAAGATAGCGGGGGCAATGAGCAGTTCTTC.

The chain links TRBV29-1 to TRBJ1-1; 7 bases fit TRBD1. This CDR3 has 13 residues. The germline CDR1 and CDR2 sequences are SQVTM and ANQGSEA. V trimming: 3 bases; J trimming: 3 bases; junction bases outside the gene matches: 4. The CDR3 bases are TGCAGCGTTGATGGACAGGCGGACACTGAAGCTTTCTTT. Its translation: CSVDGQADTEAFF. Combining the CDR3 with reference TRBV29-1 and TRBJ1-1 gives the whole variable domain SAVISQKPSRDICQRGTSLTIQCQVDSQVTMMFWYRQQPGQSLTLIATANQGSEATYESGFVIDKFPISRPNLTFSTLTVSNMSPEDSSIYLCSVDGQADTEAFFGQGTRLTVV.

This chain uses TRBV6-5 with TRBJ1-2; possibly TRBD1 for D (6 bases). The germline gives CDR1 MNHEY, CDR2 SVGAGI. The germline V and J ends were trimmed by 5 bases and 4 bases, with 11 bases remaining between them. The CDR3 sequence is 13 residues long. CDR3 sequence: CASSATGTYGYTF. The CDR3, as DNA: TGTGCCAGCAGTGCAACAGGGACCTATGGCTACACCTTC.

The chain couples TRBV2 to TRBJ2-7, with TRBD1 matching 10 bases. Germline V gene lookup returns CDR1 SNHLY and CDR2 FYNNEI. The V and J ends lost 4 bases and 3 bases, in that order; junction bases with no gene match: 0. This CDR3 region has 13 residues. Written as DNA, the CDR3 is TGTGCCAGCAGTGGGGACAGGGGCTACGAGCAGTACTTC. Protein product: CASSGDRGYEQYF.

V gene TRBV25-1 combines with J gene TRBJ2-2; D remains ambiguous. Germline V gene data show CDR1 as MGHDK and CDR2 as SYGVNS. The CDR3 runs to 15 residues. Between the trimmed V and J ends, which lost 4 bases and 1 base, there was a span of 10 bases. The CDR3 loop is CASSARLRNTGELFF. The CDR3, as DNA: TGTGCCAGCAGTGCCCGACTGAGGAACACCGGGGAGCTGTTTTTT.